What follows are 17 T cell receptor beta chains derived from one specimen sequenced in a study of vaccination and CD4 T cells after COVID-19. Once obtained from cultured CD4+ T cells, the DNA was sequenced using the Oncomine TCR Beta short-read assay. TCRdb reprocessed the PCR reads with MiXCR, giving one entry per CDR3 protein. Of around 20,000 distinct CDR3 sequences in the sample, 50% to 70% are singletons; the top ten hold roughly 14%. Treatment reported: approximately 9-day PBMC culture with coronavirus spike peptide pools or control peptides (ViraFEST assay). Their recognized antigens are unknown. The sequences come from CD4+ T cells from blood, cultured in vitro, collected after SARS-CoV-2 vaccination. The receptors come from a human donor who received a COVID-19 vaccine.

The chain is built from TRBV7-8 and TRBJ2-5; 10 positions match TRBD2. J gave up 4 bases and V 1 base, and 21 bases lay outside the gene matches. Germline CDR1 is SGHVS and CDR2 is FQNEAQ. CDR3 length: 21 amino acids. The CDR3 nucleotides read TGTGCCAGCAGCTTAGTGGTGGAGGAGCGGGGGGGCGCCGGGAACGGAGAGACCCAGTACTTC. This encodes CASSLVVEERGGAGNGETQYF.

The chain employs TRBV20-1 and TRBJ2-7; TRBD2 aligns across 7 bases. The J call is in doubt because the DNA end fits TRBJ2-5 better. Germline-derived CDR1 and CDR2 are DFQATT and SNEGSKA (reference sequence). The CDR3 runs 15 residues. CDR3 coding DNA: TGCAGTGCTAGAGTTGGACGGGGAGGGGTGGAGACCCAGTACTTC. Translating it yields CSARVGRGGVETQYF.

The chain has TRBV7-8 and TRBJ2-4; 11 nucleotides align to TRBD2. Trimming took 1 base from V and 0 from J; bases not matched to a gene: 5. Germline V CDR1 and CDR2: SGHVS, FQNEAQ. The CDR3 length is 18 residues. Written as DNA, the CDR3 is TGTGCCAGCAGCTTAGATAGCGGGGGGGTCCTAGCCAAAAACATTCAGTACTTC. The encoded protein is CASSLDSGGVLAKNIQYF.

This chain connects TRBV20-1 to TRBJ2-3, with 10 bases fitting TRBD2. This CDR3 is 17 amino acids long. V lost 3 bases to trimming and J lost 1 base; unmatched junction nucleotides: 10. The germline V gene encodes CDR1 DFQATT and CDR2 SNEGSKA (reference sequence). The CDR3 DNA sequence: TGCAGTGCTAGGGGGCTAGCGGGGGAGGGGGGCACAGATACGCAGTATTTT. Translated, it gives CSARGLAGEGGTDTQYF.

Only one count was recorded for this clonotype. The genes are TRBV6-1 and TRBJ2-1; the match to TRBD1 covers 8 bases. The CDR3 loop spans 15 amino acids. Germline V lookup: CDR1 MNHNS, CDR2 SASEGT. J lost 12 bases, V lost 6 bases, and 16 bases had no gene match. The CDR3 protein is CASRGGGTGKQGQFF. The CDR3 DNA reads TGTGCCAGCAGGGGGGGCGGGACAGGCAAGCAGGGGCAGTTCTTC.

The chain employs TRBV12-3 or TRBV12-4 and TRBJ1-2; no clear D. The ends were cut back, 0 bases at V and 2 bases at J, with 4 bases in the middle. CDR3 length: 13 residues. The CDR3 coding sequence is TGTGCCAGCAGTTTAGCACAGAACTATGGCTACACCTTC. Protein sequence: CASSLAQNYGYTF.

The genes are TRBV6-5 and TRBJ2-7; 9 bases map to TRBD1. With V trimmed by 0 bases and J by 7 bases, 10 bases remained unmatched. CDR1 MNHEY and CDR2 SVGAGI come from the germline V gene. The CDR3 runs 16 residues. The CDR3 bases are TGTGCCAGCAGTTACTCCGCACAGGGGGCGCAGGGGGAGCAGTACTTC. It is translated as CASSYSAQGAQGEQYF.

J is TRBJ2-3 and V is TRBV10-3; the match to TRBD2 covers 7 bases. Germline CDR1 ENHRY, CDR2 SYGVKD. The V segment lost 6 bases and the J segment 5 bases; nucleotides outside the gene matches: 11. The CDR3 consists of 15 residues. The CDR3 sequence: CAISAGTNPGDTQYF. The DNA of the CDR3 is TGTGCCATCAGCGCCGGGACTAACCCGGGAGATACGCAGTATTTT.

This clonotype has a handful of counts. This chain connects TRBV10-1 to TRBJ1-1; unclear D gene. Trimming stripped 6 bases from V and 1 base from J, with 12 bases between. CDR1 and CDR2 (germline): WNHNN, SYGVQD (reference sequence). The CDR3 loop spans 14 amino acids. For the CDR3, the DNA is TGCGCCAGCAGCCCGGCGGCGGGGAACACTGAAGCTTTCTTT. Amino acids: CASSPAAGNTEAFF.

The chain has TRBV20-1 and TRBJ1-2; D is undetermined. This CDR3 spans 15 amino acids. Germline V gene sequence: CDR1 DFQATT, CDR2 SNEGSKA (reference sequence). Trimming took off 3 bases at V and 2 bases at J, with 16 bases between the two ends. The CDR3: CSASSRSKGNYGYTF. As DNA, the CDR3 is TGCAGTGCTAGTAGCCGGAGTAAGGGAAACTATGGCTACACCTTC.

The CDR3 spells CSAYRDSEAYEQYF. The CDR3 DNA sequence: TGCAGTGCTTATCGGGACAGTGAAGCCTACGAGCAGTACTTC. This chain joins TRBV20-1 and TRBJ2-7; TRBD1 matches at 7 bases. The CDR3 is 14 residues long. Germline CDR1 DFQATT, CDR2 SNEGSKA (reference sequence). V lost 5 bases, J lost 2 bases, and 9 bases stayed unmatched.

This clonotype has just a few counts. V gene TRBV20-1 combines with J gene TRBJ1-5; D gene unclear. The CDR3 is 13 residues long. The V gene lost 3 bases and the J gene lost 2 bases, with 8 bases spanning the gap. Germline V gene data show CDR1 as DFQATT and CDR2 as SNEGSKA (reference sequence). The CDR3 DNA is TGCAGTGCTAGGGGAGATGGCAATCAGCCCCAGCATTTT. Its protein is CSARGDGNQPQHF.

Only one count was recorded for this clonotype. The chain couples TRBV2 to TRBJ2-7; 9 positions match TRBD2. CDR3 length: 16 amino acids. The germline V gene has CDR1 SNHLY and CDR2 FYNNEI. With V trimmed by 6 bases and J by 3 bases, 12 bases remained unmatched. The CDR3 protein is CASRKTSGPSYYEQYF. CDR3 coding DNA: TGTGCCAGCAGGAAAACTAGCGGGCCGAGCTACTACGAGCAGTACTTC.

The chain employs TRBV7-9 and TRBJ2-3, with 13 nucleotides matching TRBD2. Germline CDR1 reads SEHNR; CDR2 reads FQNEAQ (reference sequence). This CDR3 comprises 15 residues. The V segment lost 6 bases and the J segment 4 bases; nucleotides outside the gene matches: 4. The CDR3 DNA reads TGTGCCAGCAGAACGACTAGCGGGGGGCCAGATACGCAGTATTTT. It yields the protein CASRTTSGGPDTQYF.

CDR3 sequence: CSVRGPDRGWGTEAFF. As DNA, the CDR3 is TGCAGCGTGAGAGGTCCCGACAGGGGTTGGGGCACTGAAGCTTTCTTT. This sequence joins TRBV29-1 and TRBJ1-1; 8 positions agree with TRBD1. There are 16 residues in the CDR3. Trimming at V came to 6 bases and at J to 4 bases, leaving 16 bases not matched to a gene. Germline V gene lookup returns CDR1 SQVTM and CDR2 ANQGSEA. The full variable domain, its missing parts supplied by reference TRBV29-1 and TRBJ1-1, is SAVISQKPSRDICQRGTSLTIQCQVDSQVTMMFWYRQQPGQSLTLIATANQGSEATYESGFVIDKFPISRPNLTFSTLTVSNMSPEDSSIYLCSVRGPDRGWGTEAFFGQGTRLTVV.

The genes are TRBV6-5 and TRBJ2-7; TRBD1 matches 7 bases. After removal of 4 bases from V and 6 bases from J, the junction contained 12 bases not matched to a gene. Germline CDR1 MNHEY, CDR2 SVGAGI. The CDR3 extends over 15 amino acids. This chain's CDR3 is CASSSTGSRIGEQYF. The CDR3 bases are TGTGCCAGCAGTTCGACAGGGAGTAGGATAGGCGAGCAGTACTTC.

The chain carries TRBV6-1 and TRBJ1-3, with 7 bases identical to TRBD1. The length of the CDR3 is 16 residues. Unmatched junction bases numbered 12, after V lost 7 bases and J lost 3 bases. Germline-derived CDR1 and CDR2 are MNHNS and SASEGT. The DNA of the CDR3 is TGTGCCAGCAAGGGATTGACAGGGAAGAATGGAAACACCATATATTTT. This translates into CASKGLTGKNGNTIYF.